Each of the 24 T cell receptor beta chains below was sequenced from the same sample in a study of shared clonotypes between healthy human individuals. Sequencing was performed with immunoSEQ multiplex PCR; in TCRdb, only in-frame clones are kept and a portion is missing. The table has around 2.1 million clones, about 92% seen once. Naive CD8 isolation took CD45RO-negative cells positively selected for CCR7 and excluded terminally differentiated effector memory CD45RA+ cells. The sequenced sample was naive CD8+ T cells from PBMCs. The receptor set was obtained from a man aged 18 to 29 in good health. Some clones in this sample may be carry-over from other donors' samples.

The chain joins TRBV7-9 to TRBJ1-2, with D possibly matching TRBD1 (5 bases). The V and J ends lost 0 bases and 1 base respectively, with 12 bases between them. The CDR3 is made up of 16 amino acids. CDR1 and CDR2 (germline): SEHNR, FQNEAQ (reference sequence). Written as DNA, the CDR3 is TGTGCCAGCAGCTTAGCGGGGCAGGAGGGTAACTATGGCTACACCTTC. As protein: CASSLAGQEGNYGYTF.

The chain is built from TRBV7-9 and TRBJ1-1, with no clear D. Trimming stripped 6 bases from V and 8 bases from J, with 13 bases between. The V gene's germline CDR1 is SEHNR and CDR2 FQNEAQ (reference sequence). The CDR3 is 12 amino acids. CDR3 region: CASRPTGREAFF. DNA for the CDR3: TGTGCCAGCAGACCAACCGGACGGGAAGCTTTCTTT.

This clone has just one count. CDR3 amino acids: CASSQDRAETQYF. CDR3 nucleotide sequence: TGCGCCAGCAGCCAAGATCGAGCGGAGACCCAGTACTTC. V usage is TRBV4-3 and J usage is TRBJ2-5, with D unresolved. Germline V gene data show CDR1 as LGHNA and CDR2 as YSLEER. The CDR3 is 13 amino acids. V dropped 0 bases and J dropped 5 bases, with 7 bases sitting between them.

The J gene is TRBJ2-1, the V gene TRBV5-1; TRBD2 is a possible D gene (6 bases). Germline assignment: CDR1 SGHRS and CDR2 YFSETQ. The V gene lost 6 bases and the J gene lost 14 bases, with 12 bases spanning the gap. The CDR3 covers 10 residues. In DNA, the CDR3 is TGCGCCAGCATCAGGCCGGGGGAGTTCTTC. It translates to CASIRPGEFF.

Concerning this clone: This specimen includes other DNA sequences encoding the same CDR3. This chain joins TRBV6-1 and TRBJ1-5; perhaps TRBD1 as D (5 bases). Trimming removed 7 bases at V and 0 bases at J, with 10 bases between. The CDR3 consists of 14 residues. Germline V gene lookup returns CDR1 MNHNS and CDR2 SASEGT. CDR3 amino acids: CASKEGYSNQPQHF. In nucleotides, the CDR3 is TGTGCCAGCAAGGAGGGGTATAGCAATCAGCCCCAGCATTTT.

In this sample, this clone turned up a few times. CDR3 sequence: CASTRTSGRVEQFF. The CDR3 bases are TGTGCCAGTACCAGGACTAGCGGGAGGGTTGAGCAGTTCTTC. The chain employs TRBV19 and TRBJ2-1; 15 nucleotides line up with TRBD2. Germline V gene sequence: CDR1 LNHDA, CDR2 SQIVND (reference sequence). The CDR3 runs to 14 residues. Trimming took 7 bases from V and 9 from J; bases not matched to a gene: 4.

This clone was counted between two and nine times. This sample includes further DNA sequences coding for the same CDR3. V gene TRBV30 combines with J gene TRBJ1-1; maybe TRBD1 (6 bases). Germline V gene data show CDR1 as GTSNPN and CDR2 as SVGIG (reference sequence). This CDR3 contains 13 residues. The V end was cut by 2 bases, the J end by 4 bases, with 11 bases between. CDR3 residues: CAWSFGGGTEAFF. Written as DNA, the CDR3 is TGTGCCTGGAGTTTCGGAGGGGGCACTGAAGCTTTCTTT.

The J gene is TRBJ2-7, the V gene TRBV28, with 8 bases lining up with TRBD1. J was trimmed by 4 bases and V by 6 bases; bases with no gene match: 8. The CDR3 has 14 amino acids. Germline CDR1 is MDHEN and CDR2 is SYDVKM. Here the CDR3 DNA reads TGTGCCAGCAGCGATACAGGGGGTCTGTACGAGCAGTACTTC. Its protein is CASSDTGGLYEQYF.

The chain uses TRBV4-3 and TRBJ2-1, with D possibly being TRBD1 (6 bases). Between the trimmed V and J ends, which lost 0 bases and 4 bases, there was a span of 13 bases. Germline-derived CDR1 and CDR2 are LGHNA and YSLEER. This CDR3 is 16 amino acids long. The CDR3 DNA reads as TGCGCCAGCAGCCAAGATCGCCAGGGGTGGTACAATGAGCAGTTCTTC. Protein product: CASSQDRQGWYNEQFF.

About this clone itself: Other DNA variants within this sample encode the same CDR3. The chain carries TRBV18 and TRBJ1-2, with D perhaps TRBD1 (5 bases). The germline V and J ends were trimmed by 5 bases and 8 bases, with 24 bases remaining between them. The germline gives CDR1 KGHSH, CDR2 LQKENI. The CDR3 is made up of 16 amino acids. Written as DNA, the CDR3 is TGTGCCAGCTCAACGGTACCGGGACGAAGTACTTGGGGCTACACCTTC. It specifies CASSTVPGRSTWGYTF.

J is TRBJ2-6 and V is TRBV28; TRBD2 matches at 8 bases. The CDR3 length is 18 residues. J lost 0 bases, V lost 7 bases, and 11 bases had no gene match. From germline, CDR1 is MDHEN and CDR2 SYDVKM. In DNA, the CDR3 is TGTGCCAGCACCCCGGGGGGGGCTTTTTACTCTGGGGCCAACGTCCTGACTTTC. Translating it yields CASTPGGAFYSGANVLTF. The full variable domain, rest sourced from reference TRBV28 and TRBJ2-6, is DVKVTQSSRYLVKRTGEKVFLECVQDMDHENMFWYRQDPGLGLRLIYFSYDVKMKEKGDIPEGYSVSREKKERFSLILESASTNQTSMYLCASTPGGAFYSGANVLTFGAGSRLTVL.

This clone was counted a single time. The V and J genes are TRBV19 and TRBJ2-7; 8 positions match TRBD1. The CDR3 has 15 residues. Germline trimming cut 2 bases from V and 0 bases from J; bases unmatched to any gene: 3. Germline V gene sequence: CDR1 LNHDA, CDR2 SQIVND (reference sequence). For the CDR3, the DNA is TGTGCCAGTAGTATACGACAGGGGCCCTCCTACGAGCAGTACTTC. It yields the protein CASSIRQGPSYEQYF.

The chain combines TRBV27 with TRBJ2-5, with TRBD1 matching over 10 bases. The CDR3 length is 14 residues. The ends lost 6 bases at V and 5 bases at J; junction bases unmatched: 6. The germline V gene has CDR1 MNHEY and CDR2 SMNVEV (reference sequence). This CDR3 reads CASRDRGRLETQYF. The CDR3 nucleotides are TGTGCCAGCAGAGACAGGGGGCGTTTGGAGACCCAGTACTTC.

As for this clone: Other nucleotide sequences from this sample produce the same CDR3. The chain joins TRBV27 to TRBJ1-2; no clear D. The CDR3 spans 13 residues. The V gene's germline CDR1 is MNHEY and CDR2 SMNVEV (reference sequence). V was pared by 3 bases and J by 2 bases, with 7 bases between. The CDR3 here is CASSLLGNYGYTF. In DNA, the CDR3 is TGTGCCAGCAGTTTGTTGGGGAACTATGGCTACACCTTC.

This clone was seen once. The genes are TRBV6-1 and TRBJ1-5; the D gene is possibly TRBD1 (6 bases). The CDR3 length is 15 residues. Germline V lookup: CDR1 MNHNS, CDR2 SASEGT. The CDR3 protein is CAAVEGVYSNQPQHF. CDR3 DNA: TGTGCGGCCGTGGAGGGGGTCTATAGCAATCAGCCCCAGCATTTT.

The J gene is TRBJ2-1, the V gene TRBV9; 12 bases match TRBD2. The J segment lost 8 bases and the V segment lost 3 bases, leaving 9 bases of the junction unmatched. This CDR3 contains 16 residues. In germline, CDR1 is SGDLS, CDR2 YYNGEE. The CDR3 spells CASSASSGRAEDEQFF. CDR3 in DNA: TGTGCCAGCAGCGCATCTAGCGGGAGGGCCGAAGATGAGCAGTTCTTC.

The rearrangement links TRBV6-5 to TRBJ2-1; D not certain. CDR1 MNHEY and CDR2 SVGAGI come from the germline V gene. This CDR3 has 11 residues. Trimming removed 8 bases at V and 4 bases at J, with 6 bases between. DNA for the CDR3: TGTGCCAGCCAACGGTACAATGAGCAGTTCTTC. Encoded protein: CASQRYNEQFF.

V gene TRBV6-5 combines with J gene TRBJ2-2; possible D gene TRBD2, 6 bases. Trimming removed 6 bases from V and 1 base from J, with 12 bases in between. The CDR3 sequence is 15 residues long. Per the germline V gene, CDR1 is MNHEY and CDR2 is SVGAGI. CDR3 in amino acids: CASSIRGGNTGELFF. In DNA, the CDR3 is TGTGCCAGCAGCATAAGGGGAGGGAACACCGGGGAGCTGTTTTTT.

The rearrangement links TRBV5-5 to TRBJ2-1; 7 bases fit TRBD1. The CDR3 has 15 residues. V dropped 0 bases and J dropped 6; count of bases not matched to a gene: 6. CDR1 and CDR2 (germline): SGHKS, YYEKEE (reference sequence). CDR3 amino acids: CASSLEGGRRNEQFF. DNA for the CDR3: TGTGCCAGCAGCTTGGAAGGGGGCCGACGCAATGAGCAGTTCTTC. Supplemented by reference TRBV5-5 and TRBJ2-1, the full variable domain reads DAGVTQSPTHLIKTRGQQVTLRCSPISGHKSVSWYQQVLGQGPQFIFQYYEKEERGRGNFPDRFSARQFPNYSSELNVNALLLGDSALYLCASSLEGGRRNEQFFGPGTRLTVL.

This clone has more than one count but fewer than ten. The gene calls are TRBV11-1 and TRBJ1-1; the D is unclear. Trimming shortened V by 5 bases and J by 1 base, and 11 bases separated the two germline ends. Germline CDR1 reads SGHAT; CDR2 reads FQDESV (reference sequence). The CDR3 is made up of 14 amino acids. The CDR3 nucleotides read TGTGCCAGCAGCCGAAAGAGAGCGAACACTGAAGCTTTCTTT. Protein product: CASSRKRANTEAFF.

The chain uses TRBV5-1 and TRBJ2-2, with 13 bases matching TRBD2. V was clipped by 4 bases and J by 6 bases; unmatched bases: 6. Germline-derived CDR1 and CDR2 are SGHRS and YFSETQ. There are 16 residues in the CDR3. The CDR3 region has the DNA TGCGCCAGCAGCATAGCTGGACTAGCGGGAGCCGGGGAGCTGTTTTTT. This codes for CASSIAGLAGAGELFF.

J is TRBJ2-2 and V is TRBV7-2; 8 bases are a match to TRBD2. In germline, CDR1 is SGHTA, CDR2 FQGNSA. This CDR3 spans 17 amino acids. V was clipped by 5 bases and J by 4 bases; unmatched bases: 12. The CDR3, as DNA: TGTGCCAGCAGCCCCCGGGAGTTAGCGGGACTCACCGGGGAGCTGTTTTTT. This translates into CASSPRELAGLTGELFF.

The chain employs TRBV6-6 and TRBJ1-6; D call uncertain. Trimming took off 10 bases at V and 10 bases at J, with 17 bases between the two ends. Germline V gene lookup returns CDR1 MNHNY and CDR2 SVGAGI (reference sequence). The CDR3 runs 13 residues. The CDR3 protein is CAIYPGGVSPLHF. Written as DNA, the CDR3 is TGTGCCATCTACCCGGGAGGTGTATCACCCCTCCACTTT.

The rearrangement joins TRBV7-9 to TRBJ2-5; 8 nucleotides match TRBD1. Trimming removed 4 bases from V and 5 bases from J; junction bases left unmatched: 18. CDR3 length equals 18 residues. The germline CDR1 and CDR2 sequences are SEHNR and FQNEAQ (reference sequence). The CDR3 is CASSSTRLHRGFEETQYF. The CDR3, as DNA: TGTGCCAGCAGCTCCACCCGCCTCCACAGGGGGTTTGAGGAGACCCAGTACTTC.